This record looks at one T cell receptor (beta chain) sequence and its context. The data were produced by immunoSEQ multiplex PCR, yet TCRdb's version contains in-frame clones alone and is incomplete. The sample contains around 270,000 clones, about 87% of which appear only once. The sample originates from a study of blood T cell repertoires in COVID-19. Whole-study context: Acute and convalescent COVID-19 specimens originated in the United States, Italy and Spain.

The CDR3 spans 14 residues. Germline V lookup: CDR1 LNHDA, CDR2 SQIVND (reference sequence). With V trimmed by 6 bases and J by 6 bases, 5 bases remained unmatched. Sample: peripheral blood. The sequence came from a woman aged 45-60 years with acute or convalescent COVID-19. V and J are TRBV19 and TRBJ2-1; TRBD2 matches at 10 bases. The CDR3 DNA reads as TGTGCCAGTAGCCCTAGCGGGAGTATCAATGAGCAGTTCTTC. This codes for CASSPSGSINEQFF.